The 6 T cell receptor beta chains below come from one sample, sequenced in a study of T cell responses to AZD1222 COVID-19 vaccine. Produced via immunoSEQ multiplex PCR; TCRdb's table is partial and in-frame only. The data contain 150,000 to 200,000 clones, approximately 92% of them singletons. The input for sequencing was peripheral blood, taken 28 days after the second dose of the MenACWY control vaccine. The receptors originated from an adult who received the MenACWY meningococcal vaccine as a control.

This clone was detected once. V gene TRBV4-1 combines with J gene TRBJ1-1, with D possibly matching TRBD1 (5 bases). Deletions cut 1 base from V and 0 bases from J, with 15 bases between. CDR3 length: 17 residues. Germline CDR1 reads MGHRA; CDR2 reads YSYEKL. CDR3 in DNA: TGCGCCAGCAGCCAAGTGGACATGGGATTAATGAACACTGAAGCTTTCTTT. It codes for CASSQVDMGLMNTEAFF.

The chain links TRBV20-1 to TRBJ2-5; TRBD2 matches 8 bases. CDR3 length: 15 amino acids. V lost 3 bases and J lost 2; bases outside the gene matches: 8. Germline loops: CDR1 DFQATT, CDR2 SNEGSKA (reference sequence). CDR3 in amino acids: CSASGGTSGQETQYF. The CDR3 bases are TGCAGTGCTAGTGGGGGCACTAGCGGACAAGAGACCCAGTACTTC.

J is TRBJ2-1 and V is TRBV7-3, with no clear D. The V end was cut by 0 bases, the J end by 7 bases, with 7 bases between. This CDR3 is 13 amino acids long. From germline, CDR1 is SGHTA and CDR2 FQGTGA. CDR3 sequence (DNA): TGTGCCAGCAGCTTAACCGGTGGGAATGAGCAGTTCTTC. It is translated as CASSLTGGNEQFF.

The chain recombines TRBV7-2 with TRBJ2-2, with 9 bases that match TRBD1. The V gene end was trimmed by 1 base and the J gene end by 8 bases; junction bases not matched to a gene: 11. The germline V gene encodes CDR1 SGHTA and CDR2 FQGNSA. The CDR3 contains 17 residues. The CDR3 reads CASSLVPGQGRSGELFF. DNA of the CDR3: TGTGCCAGCAGCTTAGTACCGGGACAGGGAAGATCGGGGGAGCTGTTTTTT.

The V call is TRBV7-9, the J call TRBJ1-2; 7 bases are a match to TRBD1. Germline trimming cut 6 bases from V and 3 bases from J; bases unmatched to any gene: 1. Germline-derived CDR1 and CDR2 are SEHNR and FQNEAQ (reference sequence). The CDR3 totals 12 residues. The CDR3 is CASSGQDYGYTF. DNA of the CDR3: TGTGCCAGCAGTGGACAGGACTATGGCTACACCTTC.

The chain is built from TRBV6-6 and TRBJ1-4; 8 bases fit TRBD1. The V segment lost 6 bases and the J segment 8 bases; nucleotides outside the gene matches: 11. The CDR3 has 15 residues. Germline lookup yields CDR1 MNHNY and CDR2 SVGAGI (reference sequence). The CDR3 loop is CASRPGQGSGEKLFF. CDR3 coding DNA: TGTGCCAGCAGGCCCGGACAGGGTTCGGGGGAAAAACTGTTTTTT.